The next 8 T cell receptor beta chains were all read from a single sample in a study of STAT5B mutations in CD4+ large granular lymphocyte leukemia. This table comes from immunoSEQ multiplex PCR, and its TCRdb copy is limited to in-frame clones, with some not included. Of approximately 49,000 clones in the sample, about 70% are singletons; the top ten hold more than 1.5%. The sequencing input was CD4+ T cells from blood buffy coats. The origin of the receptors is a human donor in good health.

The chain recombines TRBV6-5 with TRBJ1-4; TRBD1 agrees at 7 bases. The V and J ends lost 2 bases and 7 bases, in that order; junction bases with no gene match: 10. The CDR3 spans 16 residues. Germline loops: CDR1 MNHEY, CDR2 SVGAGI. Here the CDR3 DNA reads TGTGCCAGCAGTTACAGACCAGGACAGGAGGGTGAAAAACTGTTTTTT. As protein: CASSYRPGQEGEKLFF.

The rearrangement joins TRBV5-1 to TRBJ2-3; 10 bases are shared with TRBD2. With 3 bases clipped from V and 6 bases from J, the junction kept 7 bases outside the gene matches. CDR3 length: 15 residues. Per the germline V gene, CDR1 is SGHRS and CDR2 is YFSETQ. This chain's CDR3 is CASSSGLAFMDTQYF. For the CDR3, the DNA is TGCGCCAGCAGCTCGGGACTAGCGTTCATGGATACGCAGTATTTT.

The chain's CDR3 is CASRSRGALMGHGELFF. CDR3 DNA: TGTGCCAGCAGGTCGCGGGGGGCCCTTATGGGGCACGGGGAGCTGTTTTTT. V gene TRBV2 combines with J gene TRBJ2-2; 8 positions agree with TRBD2. This CDR3 contains 17 residues. Germline values: CDR1 SNHLY, CDR2 FYNNEI. V lost 6 bases to trimming and J lost 7 bases; unmatched junction nucleotides: 16. The variable domain in full, with the rest retrieved from reference TRBV2 and TRBJ2-2, is EPEVTQTPSHQVTQMGQEVILRCVPISNHLYFYWYRQILGQKVEFLVSFYNNEISEKSEIFDDQFSVERPDGSNFTLKIRSTKLEDSAMYFCASRSRGALMGHGELFFGEGSRLTVL.

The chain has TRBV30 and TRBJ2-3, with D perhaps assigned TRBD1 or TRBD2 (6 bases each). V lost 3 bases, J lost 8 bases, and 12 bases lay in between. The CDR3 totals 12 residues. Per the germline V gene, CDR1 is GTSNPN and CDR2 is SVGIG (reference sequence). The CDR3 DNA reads TGTGCCTGGAGGTTGCCGGGGGCTACGCAGTATTTT. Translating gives CAWRLPGATQYF.

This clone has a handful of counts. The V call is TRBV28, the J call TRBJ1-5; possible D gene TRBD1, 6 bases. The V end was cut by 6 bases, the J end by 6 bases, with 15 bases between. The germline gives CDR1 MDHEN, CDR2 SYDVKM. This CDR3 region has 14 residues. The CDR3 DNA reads TGTGCCAGCAGAGTGGGGGGGCAGGTTCAGCCCCAGCATTTT. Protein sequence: CASRVGGQVQPQHF. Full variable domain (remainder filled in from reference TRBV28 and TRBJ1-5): DVKVTQSSRYLVKRTGEKVFLECVQDMDHENMFWYRQDPGLGLRLIYFSYDVKMKEKGDIPEGYSVSREKKERFSLILESASTNQTSMYLCASRVGGQVQPQHFGDGTRLSIL.

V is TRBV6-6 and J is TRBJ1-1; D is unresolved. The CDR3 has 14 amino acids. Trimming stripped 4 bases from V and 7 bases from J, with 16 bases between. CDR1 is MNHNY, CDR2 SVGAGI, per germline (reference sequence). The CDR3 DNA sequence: TGTGCCAGCAGTTCCCGGGCCTTGGGTATTGAAGCTTTCTTT. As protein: CASSSRALGIEAFF.

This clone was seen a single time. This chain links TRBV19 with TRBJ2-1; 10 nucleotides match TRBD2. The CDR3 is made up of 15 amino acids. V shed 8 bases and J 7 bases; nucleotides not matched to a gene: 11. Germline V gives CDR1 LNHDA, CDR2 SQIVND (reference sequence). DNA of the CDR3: TGTGCCAGTGGATGGACTAGCGGCATTGTGAATGAGCAGTTCTTC. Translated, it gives CASGWTSGIVNEQFF.

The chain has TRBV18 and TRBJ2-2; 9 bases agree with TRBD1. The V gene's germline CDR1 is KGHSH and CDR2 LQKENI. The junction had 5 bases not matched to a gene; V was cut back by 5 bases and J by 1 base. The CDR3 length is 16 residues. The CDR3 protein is CASSSPGQGNTGELFF. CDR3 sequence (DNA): TGTGCCAGCTCATCCCCGGGACAGGGGAACACCGGGGAGCTGTTTTTT.